One sample yielded the 22 T cell receptor beta chains listed below, sequenced in a study of CD8 T cells in Susac syndrome (dated by TCRdb to the late 2010s). Receptor amplification or capture employed the immunoSEQ multiplex PCR assay. RNA was extracted using the RNeasy kit, and about 0.45 to 1 ug of the RNA was reverse transcribed with random hexamers. TCRdb trimmed the raw reads at Q25, called clones with MiXCR and kept productive beta chains. Each CDR3 protein gets just one entry, which takes the most common genes and DNA from the rows behind it. Recorded for this sample are approximately 80,000 distinct CDR3 sequences; roughly 90% of them occurred a single time. The ten largest clones add up to roughly 0.49% of the sample. The sequenced material came from CD8+ T cells from PBMCs. The receptor set was obtained from a human donor with multiple sclerosis.

The J gene is TRBJ2-1, the V gene TRBV19; TRBD2 might be the D (5 bases). Germline values: CDR1 LNHDA, CDR2 SQIVND (reference sequence). Between the trimmed V and J ends, which lost 4 bases and 7 bases, there was a span of 5 bases. This CDR3 is built from 11 residues. In DNA, the CDR3 is TGTGCCAGTAGTAGAGGGAATGAGCAGTTCTTC. It translates to CASSRGNEQFF. Drawing the rest from reference TRBV19 and TRBJ2-1, the complete variable domain is DGGITQSPKYLFRKEGQNVTLSCEQNLNHDAMYWYRQDPGQGLRLIYYSQIVNDFQKGDIAEGYSVSREKKESFPLTVTSAQKNPTAFYLCASSRGNEQFFGPGTRLTVL.

This sequence joins TRBV18 and TRBJ2-1; TRBD2 matches at 13 bases. Unmatched junction bases numbered 4, after V lost 3 bases and J lost 2 bases. Germline-derived CDR1 and CDR2 are KGHSH and LQKENI. This CDR3 spans 17 amino acids. CDR3 loop: CASSPYGLAGAYNEQFF. Here the CDR3 DNA reads TGTGCCAGCTCACCCTACGGACTAGCGGGAGCCTACAATGAGCAGTTCTTC.

The rearrangement links TRBV12-5 to TRBJ2-3; TRBD2 agrees at 13 bases. This CDR3 comprises 15 residues. Trimming took 4 bases from V and 4 from J; bases not matched to a gene: 2. Germline CDR1 LGHNT, CDR2 FRNRAP. The CDR3 is CASGWTSGSSDTQYF. CDR3 DNA sequence: TGTGCTAGTGGTTGGACTAGCGGGAGTTCAGATACGCAGTATTTT.

The rearrangement joins TRBV7-9 to TRBJ1-2, with 9 bases matching TRBD1. CDR1 SEHNR and CDR2 FQNEAQ come from the germline V gene (reference sequence). Losses at the gene ends were 2 bases for V and 5 bases for J; bases not matched to a gene: 15. There are 18 residues in the CDR3. The CDR3 region has the DNA TGTGCCAGCAGCTTACTACCGGGACAGGGAGCTTTTGTTTATGGCTACACCTTC. It is translated as CASSLLPGQGAFVYGYTF.

V usage is TRBV6-1 and J usage is TRBJ2-1; TRBD2 matches 7 bases. This CDR3 region has 16 residues. After removal of 6 bases from V and 0 bases from J, the junction contained 8 bases not matched to a gene. Germline CDR1 is MNHNS and CDR2 is SASEGT. CDR3 coding DNA: TGTGCCAGCAGACATGGGGGGGAGTTCTCCTACAATGAGCAGTTCTTC. Amino acids: CASRHGGEFSYNEQFF.

This clonotype was detected only once. The chain uses TRBV6-2 or TRBV6-3 and TRBJ2-7; no clear D. The germline V gene encodes CDR1 MNHEY and CDR2 SVGEGT. Trimming shortened V by 8 bases and J by 4 bases, and 12 bases separated the two germline ends. The CDR3 has 12 residues. In nucleotides, the CDR3 is TGTGCCAGCCGAACTTCCTATTACGAGCAGTACTTC. It specifies CASRTSYYEQYF.

The chain combines TRBV11-2 with TRBJ2-1; 7 bases are shared with TRBD2. V lost 5 bases to trimming and J lost 2 bases; unmatched junction nucleotides: 6. The CDR3 has 15 residues. CDR1 and CDR2 from the germline V gene are SGHAT and FQNNGV. CDR3 in DNA: TGTGCCAGCAGCCCCCACAGCGGGACCTACAATGAGCAGTTCTTC. Its translation is CASSPHSGTYNEQFF.

The chain combines TRBV28 with TRBJ2-3; D gene unclear. Trimming took off 5 bases at V and 8 bases at J, with 14 bases between the two ends. The germline V gene has CDR1 MDHEN and CDR2 SYDVKM. CDR3 length: 13 amino acids. CDR3 sequence reads: CASSPTMWGTQYF. CDR3 DNA sequence: TGTGCCAGCAGTCCAACCATGTGGGGTACGCAGTATTTT.

CDR3 sequence (DNA): TGCAGTGTTGAACAGGAAATCTATAATTCACCCCTCCACTTT. It is translated as CSVEQEIYNSPLHF. The rearrangement joins TRBV20-1 to TRBJ1-6; maybe TRBD1 (5 bases). Between the trimmed V and J ends, which lost 7 bases and 3 bases, there was a span of 13 bases. The germline CDR1 and CDR2 sequences are DFQATT and SNEGSKA (reference sequence). The CDR3 extends over 14 amino acids.

The rearrangement uses TRBV7-2 and TRBJ2-7; possible D gene TRBD2, 5 bases. Trimming stripped 4 bases from V and 2 bases from J, with 9 bases between. The CDR3 consists of 13 residues. Germline V gives CDR1 SGHTA, CDR2 FQGNSA. The CDR3: CASSSWRTYEQYF. The CDR3 DNA is TGTGCCAGCAGCTCTTGGAGGACCTACGAGCAGTACTTC.

The chain employs TRBV7-9 and TRBJ1-5, with 7 positions matching TRBD1. The junction had 10 bases not matched to a gene; V was cut back by 5 bases and J by 0 bases. The CDR3 covers 17 residues. Per the germline V gene, CDR1 is SEHNR and CDR2 is FQNEAQ (reference sequence). The CDR3 region has the DNA TGTGCCAGCAGCGCGGACAGGTCGGCGAATAGCAATCAGCCCCAGCATTTT. As protein: CASSADRSANSNQPQHF. Supplemented by reference TRBV7-9 and TRBJ1-5, the full variable domain reads DTGVSQNPRHKITKRGQNVTFRCDPISEHNRLYWYRQTLGQGPEFLTYFQNEAQLEKSRLLSDRFSAERPKGSFSTLEIQRTEQGDSAMYLCASSADRSANSNQPQHFGDGTRLSIL.

The chain uses TRBV28 and TRBJ1-2; D is perhaps TRBD1 (6 bases). The germline V and J ends were trimmed by 6 bases and 4 bases, with 21 bases remaining between them. Germline CDR1 MDHEN, CDR2 SYDVKM. The CDR3 loop spans 16 amino acids. The CDR3 DNA is TGTGCCAGCAGGGAATTTCCCCGCGAAGGGGGCTATGGCTACACCTTC. Translated, it gives CASREFPREGGYGYTF.

The chain uses TRBV19 and TRBJ2-1; D might be TRBD1 (8 bases). Germline loops: CDR1 LNHDA, CDR2 SQIVND (reference sequence). Trimming took 8 bases from V and 5 from J, leaving 13 bases between them. The CDR3 is made up of 13 amino acids. In DNA form, the CDR3 reads TGTGCCAGTGGACAGGGAGGGAACAATGAGCAGTTCTTC. It specifies CASGQGGNNEQFF.

V gene TRBV6-5 combines with J gene TRBJ2-5; 10 nucleotides align to TRBD1. The CDR3 totals 15 residues. Losses at the gene ends were 4 bases for V and 5 bases for J; bases not matched to a gene: 7. CDR1 is MNHEY and CDR2 is SVGAGI in the germline V gene. CDR3 loop: CASSFRQGADETQYF. In DNA form, the CDR3 reads TGTGCCAGCAGTTTTAGACAGGGGGCGGACGAGACCCAGTACTTC.

The chain uses TRBV12-3 or TRBV12-4 and TRBJ2-7, with 8 bases identical to TRBD2. With V trimmed by 2 bases and J by 3 bases, 3 bases remained unmatched. This CDR3 is 14 amino acids long. The CDR3 DNA sequence: TGTGCCAGCAGTTTAACTAGCGGAAACTACGAGCAGTACTTC. It encodes CASSLTSGNYEQYF.

The chain employs TRBV28 and TRBJ2-1, with D unclear. The germline gives CDR1 MDHEN, CDR2 SYDVKM. The CDR3 consists of 12 residues. Trimming took off 5 bases at V and 9 bases at J, with 11 bases between the two ends. The chain's CDR3 is CASSPGYVEQFF. The CDR3, as DNA: TGTGCCAGCAGTCCCGGGTATGTTGAGCAGTTCTTC.

This sequence joins TRBV6-5 and TRBJ1-1; TRBD1 might be the D (6 bases). This CDR3 spans 15 amino acids. Trimming left V 1 base short and J 4 bases short, with 13 bases between. Germline V gene lookup returns CDR1 MNHEY and CDR2 SVGAGI. Written as DNA, the CDR3 is TGTGCCAGCAGTTACTTGGAACAGGGACCCACTGAAGCTTTCTTT. This codes for CASSYLEQGPTEAFF.

The chain joins TRBV20-1 to TRBJ2-1; D unresolved. Germline-derived CDR1 and CDR2 are DFQATT and SNEGSKA (reference sequence). V shed 7 bases and J shed 0 bases, with 10 bases lying between them. This CDR3 is 13 amino acids long. CDR3 DNA: TGCAGTGTGGTGGGAAACTCCTACAATGAGCAGTTCTTC. This translates into CSVVGNSYNEQFF.

The V call is TRBV6-5, the J call TRBJ2-4, with D possibly matching TRBD2 (7 bases). Germline V CDR1 and CDR2: MNHEY, SVGAGI. The CDR3 is 18 residues long. Trimming cost V 0 bases and J 0 bases, with 15 bases left between them. This chain's CDR3 is CASSYSKEGGEAKNIQYF. CDR3 in DNA: TGTGCCAGCAGTTACTCGAAAGAGGGGGGGGAAGCCAAAAACATTCAGTACTTC.

The chain uses TRBV5-4 and TRBJ1-6; tentatively, D is TRBD1 (5 bases). Trimming removed 5 bases from V and 9 bases from J, with 15 bases in between. The CDR3 consists of 14 residues. Germline CDR1 SGHNT, CDR2 YYREEE (reference sequence). CDR3 sequence (DNA): TGTGCCAGCAGTCTCCGGGACCGAAGTTCACCCCTCCACTTT. Translation: CASSLRDRSSPLHF. The complete variable domain, with remaining parts taken from reference TRBV5-4 and TRBJ1-6, reads ETGVTQSPTHLIKTRGQQVTLRCSSQSGHNTVSWYQQALGQGPQFIFQYYREEENGRGNFPPRFSGLQFPNYSSELNVNALELDDSALYLCASSLRDRSSPLHFGNGTRLTVT.

The chain uses TRBV4-1 and TRBJ2-1; 7 positions agree with TRBD2. CDR1 is MGHRA and CDR2 is YSYEKL in the germline V gene. The ends lost 0 bases at V and 2 bases at J; junction bases unmatched: 7. This CDR3 contains 17 residues. Here the CDR3 reads CASSQERASGAYNEQFF. In DNA, the CDR3 is TGCGCCAGCAGCCAAGAGAGGGCTAGCGGAGCCTACAATGAGCAGTTCTTC.

This clonotype has only one observation. The chain couples TRBV19 to TRBJ1-1; 7 bases line up with TRBD1. From germline, CDR1 is LNHDA and CDR2 SQIVND (reference sequence). The CDR3 runs 15 residues. V lost 5 bases, J lost 1 base, and 7 bases stayed unmatched. In nucleotides, the CDR3 is TGTGCCAGTAGTTACTGGACAGGCTCGAACACTGAAGCTTTCTTT. It encodes CASSYWTGSNTEAFF.